This T cell receptor (beta chain) was sequenced in a study of control samples from healthy donors and cancer patients. TCRdb's copy holds only in-frame clones and misses some; the assay was immunoSEQ multiplex PCR. The table lists some 14,000 clones, approximately 80% of them singletons, with roughly 15% in the top ten. There are 15 residues in the CDR3. J lost 2 bases, V lost 4 bases, and 1 base had no gene match. Germline-derived CDR1 and CDR2 are MRHNA and SNTAGT. The gene calls are TRBV6-4 and TRBJ2-3; 12 positions match TRBD2. This receptor was obtained from a female donor with lung cancer. The sample comprised formalin-fixed, paraffin-embedded tissue. The CDR3 DNA reads as TGTGCCAGCAGTGCTAGCGGGGGGGCCACAGATACGCAGTATTTT. This codes for CASSASGGATDTQYF.